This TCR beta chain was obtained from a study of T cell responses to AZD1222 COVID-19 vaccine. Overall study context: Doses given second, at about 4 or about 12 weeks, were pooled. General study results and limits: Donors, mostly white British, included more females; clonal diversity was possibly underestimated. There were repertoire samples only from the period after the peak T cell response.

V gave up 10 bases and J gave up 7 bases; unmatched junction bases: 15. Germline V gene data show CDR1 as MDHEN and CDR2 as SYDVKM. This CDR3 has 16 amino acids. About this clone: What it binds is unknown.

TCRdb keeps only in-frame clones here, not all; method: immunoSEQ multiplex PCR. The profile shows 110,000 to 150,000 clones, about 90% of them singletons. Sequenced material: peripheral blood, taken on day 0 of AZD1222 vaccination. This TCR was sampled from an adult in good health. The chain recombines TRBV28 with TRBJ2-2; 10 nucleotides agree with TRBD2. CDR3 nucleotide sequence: TGTGCCACCAAAACCGAGTCTAGCGGGAGCAGCGGGGAGCTGTTTTTT. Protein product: CATKTESSGSSGELFF.